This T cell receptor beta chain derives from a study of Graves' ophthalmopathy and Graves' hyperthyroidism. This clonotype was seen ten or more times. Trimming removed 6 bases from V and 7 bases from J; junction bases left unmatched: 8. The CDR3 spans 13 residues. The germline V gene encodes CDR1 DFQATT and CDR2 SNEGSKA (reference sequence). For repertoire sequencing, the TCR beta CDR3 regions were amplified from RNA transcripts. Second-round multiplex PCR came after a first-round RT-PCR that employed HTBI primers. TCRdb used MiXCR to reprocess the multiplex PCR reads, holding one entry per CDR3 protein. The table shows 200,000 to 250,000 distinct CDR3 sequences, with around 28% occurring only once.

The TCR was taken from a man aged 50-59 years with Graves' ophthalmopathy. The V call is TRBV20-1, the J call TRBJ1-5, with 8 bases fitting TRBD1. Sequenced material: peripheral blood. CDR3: CSATTGGKQPQHF. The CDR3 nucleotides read TGCAGTGCAACCACAGGGGGTAAACAGCCCCAGCATTTT.